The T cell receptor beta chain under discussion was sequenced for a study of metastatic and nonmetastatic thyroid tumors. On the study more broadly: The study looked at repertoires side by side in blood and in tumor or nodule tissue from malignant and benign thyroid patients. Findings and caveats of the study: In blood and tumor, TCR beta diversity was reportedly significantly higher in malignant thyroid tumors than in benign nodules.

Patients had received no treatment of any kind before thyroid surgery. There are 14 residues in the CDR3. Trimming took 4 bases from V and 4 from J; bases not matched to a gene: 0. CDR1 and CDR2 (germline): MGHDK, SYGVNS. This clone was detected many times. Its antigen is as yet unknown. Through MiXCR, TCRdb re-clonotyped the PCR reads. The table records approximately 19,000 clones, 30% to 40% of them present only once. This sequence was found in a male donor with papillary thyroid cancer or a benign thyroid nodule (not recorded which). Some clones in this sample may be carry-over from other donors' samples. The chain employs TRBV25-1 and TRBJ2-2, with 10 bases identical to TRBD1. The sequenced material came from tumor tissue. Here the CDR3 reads CASSGDRGTGELFF. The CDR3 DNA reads TGTGCCAGCAGTGGGGACAGGGGCACCGGGGAGCTGTTTTTT.